This TCR beta chain comes out of a study of blood T cells in healthy people across ages. Study-level points and caveats: Unsorted PBMCs ruled out conclusive naive versus antigen-experienced comparison.

Alongside a J-beta primer mix, a sample-barcoded 5' primer served in a second PCR lasting about 7 to 12 cycles. TCRdb reprocessed the 5' RACE reads with MiXCR, giving one entry per CDR3 protein. Of 780,000 or so distinct CDR3 sequences listed, 56% are singletons. Germline V gives CDR1 SGHTA, CDR2 FQGTGA. V gave up 4 bases and J gave up 4 bases; unmatched junction bases: 7. The CDR3 has 15 amino acids. For this clonotype: No antigen is known for it.

The sequence was collected from a man aged 40-49 years in good health. The V call is TRBV7-3, the J call TRBJ2-1; 7 nucleotides align to TRBD2. The specimen sequenced was blood. CDR3 bases: TGTGCCAGCAGCTCGGGACTACCGGGATACAATGAGCAGTTCTTC. This gives the protein CASSSGLPGYNEQFF.